This section outlines one T cell receptor beta chain sequence together with its context. Antigen: not known. The data are from a study of T cell clonotyping in hematopoietic cell transplantation. Study in general: Cytoreduction preceded collection of pretransplant recipient samples.

Documented time point: recipient sample about 28 days before transplant, after cytoreduction. TCRdb's copy holds only in-frame clones and misses some; the assay was immunoSEQ multiplex PCR. The sample lists thousands of clones, less than 98% seen once, with less than 20% in the top ten. Germline CDR1 SGHVS, CDR2 FQNEAQ. After removal of 6 bases from V and 2 bases from J, the junction contained 6 bases not matched to a gene. The CDR3 is 14 amino acids. Findings and caveats of the study: Without cell sorting, CD4 versus CD8 contributions remain unresolved. Pathologically expanded recipient clonotypes increased progressively from day 30 to day 180 as diversity fell. Higher Inverse Simpson Index values in graft donor and pretransplant recipient predicted broader posttransplant TCR diversity.

The specimen comprised peripheral blood mononuclear cells, sampled before stem cell transplant. The origin of this receptor is a man between 65 and 85 years old with acute myeloid leukemia. Some clones in this sample may be carry-over from other donors' samples. The V and J genes are TRBV7-8 and TRBJ1-1; 7 bases fit TRBD1. The CDR3 region has the DNA TGTGCCAGCAGTCCCCGGGACAGCAACACTGAAGCTTTCTTT. Translated, it gives CASSPRDSNTEAFF. The full variable domain, completed using reference TRBV7-8 and TRBJ1-1, is GAGVSQSPRYKVAKRGQDVALRCDPISGHVSLFWYQQALGQGPEFLTYFQNEAQLDKSGLPSDRFFAERPEGSVSTLKIQRTQQEDSAVYLCASSPRDSNTEAFFGQGTRLTVV.